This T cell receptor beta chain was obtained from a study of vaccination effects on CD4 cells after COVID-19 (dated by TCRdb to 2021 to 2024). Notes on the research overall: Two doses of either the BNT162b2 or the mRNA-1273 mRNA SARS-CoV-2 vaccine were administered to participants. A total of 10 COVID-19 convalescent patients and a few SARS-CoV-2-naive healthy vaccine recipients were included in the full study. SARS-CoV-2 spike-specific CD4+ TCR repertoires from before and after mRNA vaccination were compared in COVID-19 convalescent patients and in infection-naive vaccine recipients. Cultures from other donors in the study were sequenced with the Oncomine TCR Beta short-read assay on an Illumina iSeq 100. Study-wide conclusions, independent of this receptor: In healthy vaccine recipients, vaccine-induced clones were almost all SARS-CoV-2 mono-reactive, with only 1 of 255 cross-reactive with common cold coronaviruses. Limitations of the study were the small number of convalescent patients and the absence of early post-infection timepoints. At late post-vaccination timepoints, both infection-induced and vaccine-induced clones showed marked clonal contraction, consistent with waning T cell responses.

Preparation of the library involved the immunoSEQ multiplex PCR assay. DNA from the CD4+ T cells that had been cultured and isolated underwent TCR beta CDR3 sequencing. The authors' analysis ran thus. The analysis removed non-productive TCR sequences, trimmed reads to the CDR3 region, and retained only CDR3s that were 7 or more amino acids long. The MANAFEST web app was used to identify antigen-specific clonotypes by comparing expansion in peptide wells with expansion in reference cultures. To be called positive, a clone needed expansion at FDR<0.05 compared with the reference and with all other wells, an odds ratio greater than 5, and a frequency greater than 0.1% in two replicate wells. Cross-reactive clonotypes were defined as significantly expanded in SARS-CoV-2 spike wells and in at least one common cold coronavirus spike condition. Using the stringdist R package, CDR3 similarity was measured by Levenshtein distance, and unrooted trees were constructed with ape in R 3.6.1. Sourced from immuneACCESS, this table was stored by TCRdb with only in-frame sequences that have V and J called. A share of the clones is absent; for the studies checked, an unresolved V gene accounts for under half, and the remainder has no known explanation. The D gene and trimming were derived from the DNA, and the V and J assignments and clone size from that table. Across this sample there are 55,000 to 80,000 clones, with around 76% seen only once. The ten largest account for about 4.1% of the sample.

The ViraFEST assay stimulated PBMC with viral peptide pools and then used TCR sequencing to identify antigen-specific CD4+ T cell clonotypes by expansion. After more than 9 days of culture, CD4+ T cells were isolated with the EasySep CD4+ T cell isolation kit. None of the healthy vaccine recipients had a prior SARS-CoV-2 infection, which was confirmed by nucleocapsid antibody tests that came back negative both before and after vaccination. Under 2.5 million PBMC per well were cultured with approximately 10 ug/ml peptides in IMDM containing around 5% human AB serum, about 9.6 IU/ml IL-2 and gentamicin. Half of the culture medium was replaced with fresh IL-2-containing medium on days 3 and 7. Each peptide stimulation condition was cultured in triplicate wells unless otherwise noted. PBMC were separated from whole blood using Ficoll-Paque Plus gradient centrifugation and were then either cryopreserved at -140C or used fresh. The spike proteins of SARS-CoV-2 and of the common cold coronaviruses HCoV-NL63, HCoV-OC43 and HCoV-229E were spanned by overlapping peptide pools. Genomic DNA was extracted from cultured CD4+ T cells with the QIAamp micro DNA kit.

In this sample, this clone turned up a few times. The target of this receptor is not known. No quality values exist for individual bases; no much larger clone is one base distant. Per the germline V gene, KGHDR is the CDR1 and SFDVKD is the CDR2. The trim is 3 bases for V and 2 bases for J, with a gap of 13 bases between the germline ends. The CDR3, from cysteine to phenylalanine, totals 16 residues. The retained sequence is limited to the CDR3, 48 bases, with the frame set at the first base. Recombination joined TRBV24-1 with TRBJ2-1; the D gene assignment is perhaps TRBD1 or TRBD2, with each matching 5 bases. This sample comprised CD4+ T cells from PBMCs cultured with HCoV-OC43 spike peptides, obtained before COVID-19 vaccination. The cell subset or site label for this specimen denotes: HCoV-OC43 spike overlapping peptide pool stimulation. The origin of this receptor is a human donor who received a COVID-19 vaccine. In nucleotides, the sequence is TGTGCCACCAGTGATCCCGGGACGGAGCCCTACAATGAGCAGTTCTTC. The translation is CATSDPGTEPYNEQFF.